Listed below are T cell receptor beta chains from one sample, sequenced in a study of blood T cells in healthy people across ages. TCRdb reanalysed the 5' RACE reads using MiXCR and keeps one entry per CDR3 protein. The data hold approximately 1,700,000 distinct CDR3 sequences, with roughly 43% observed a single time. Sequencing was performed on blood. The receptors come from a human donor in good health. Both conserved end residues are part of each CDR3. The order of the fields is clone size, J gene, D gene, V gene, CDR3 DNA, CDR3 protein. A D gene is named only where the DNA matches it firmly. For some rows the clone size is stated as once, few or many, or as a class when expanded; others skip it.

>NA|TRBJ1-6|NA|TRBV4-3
TGCGCCAGCAGCCAAGATACCAGGTCTCGTAATTCACCCCTCCACTTT
CASSQDTRSRNSPLHF
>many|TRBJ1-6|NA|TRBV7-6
TGTGCCAGCAGGGCCTCCTATAATTCACCCCTCCACTTT
CASRASYNSPLHF
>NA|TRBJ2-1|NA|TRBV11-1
TGTGCCAGCAGCTTAGCGTGGGGTGAGGGGTACAATGAGCAGTTCTTC
CASSLAWGEGYNEQFF
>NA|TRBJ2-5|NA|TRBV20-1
TGCAGTGCTAGACTCGACCCGGGGACTCAGTACTTC
CSARLDPGTQYF
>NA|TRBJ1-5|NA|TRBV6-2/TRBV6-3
TGTGCCAGCAGTTACTCGACGAGGAACGGCAATCAGCCCCAGCATTTT
CASSYSTRNGNQPQHF
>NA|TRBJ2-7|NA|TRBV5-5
TGTGCCAGCAGCTTGGCCTGGGACGACTACTACGAGCAGTACTTC
CASSLAWDDYYEQYF
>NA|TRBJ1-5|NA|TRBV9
TGTGCCAGCAGCGTAGACAATAGCAATCAGCCCCAGCATTTT
CASSVDNSNQPQHF
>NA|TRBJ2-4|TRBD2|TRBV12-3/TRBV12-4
TGTGCCGGCAGTCGAGCGGGGGGGCCTCACCAGCAGTACTTC
CAGSRAGGPHQQYF
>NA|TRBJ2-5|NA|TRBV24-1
TGTGCCACCAGTGCGGCCAGTCAAGAGACCCAGTACTTC
CATSAASQETQYF
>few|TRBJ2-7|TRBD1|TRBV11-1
TGTGCCAGCAGCTCGACAGGGGCCCCTTCCGAGCAGTACTTC
CASSSTGAPSEQYF
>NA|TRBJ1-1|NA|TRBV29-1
TGCAGCGTTGTGAGTATGAACACTGAAGCTTTCTTT
CSVVSMNTEAFF
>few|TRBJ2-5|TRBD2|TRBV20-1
TGCAGTGCTAGTCCGGGGACTAGAGAGACCCAGTACTTC
CSASPGTRETQYF
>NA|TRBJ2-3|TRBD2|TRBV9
TGTGCCAGCAGCGTAGTCTCTGGCGGGGGGGCAGCCGATACGCAGTATTTT
CASSVVSGGGAADTQYF
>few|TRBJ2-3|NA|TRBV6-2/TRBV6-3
TGTGCCAGCAGTTACAAGGTTCTGATAGATACGCAGTATTTT
CASSYKVLIDTQYF
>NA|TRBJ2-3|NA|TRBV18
TGTGCCAGCTCACGTTCAGTTGCAGATACGCAGTATTTT
CASSRSVADTQYF
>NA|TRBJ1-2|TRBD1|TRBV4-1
TGCGCCAGCAACCAAGCGGACAGGGACTATGGCTACACCTTC
CASNQADRDYGYTF
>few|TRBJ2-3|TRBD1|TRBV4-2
TGTGCCAGCAGCCCTGGGGACAGGGCTCGGACAGATACGCAGTATTTT
CASSPGDRARTDTQYF
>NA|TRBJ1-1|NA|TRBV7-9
TGTGCCAGCAGCCCCCCGAAAAGTGACACTGAAGCTTTCTTT
CASSPPKSDTEAFF
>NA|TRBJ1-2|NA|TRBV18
TGTGCCAGCTCCCCTATCATGGCGGATAACTATGGCTACACCTTC
CASSPIMADNYGYTF
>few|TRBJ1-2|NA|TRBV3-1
TGTGCCAGCAGCCCCCCGCGGACCTCTGAAGATGGCTACACCTTC
CASSPPRTSEDGYTF
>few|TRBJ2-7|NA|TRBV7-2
TGTGCCAGCAGCTCACAGCCTTCCTACGAGCAGTACTTC
CASSSQPSYEQYF
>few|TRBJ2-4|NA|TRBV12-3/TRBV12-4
TGTGCCAGCAGCCGGAGTAGGGGGCAGTACTTC
CASSRSRGQYF
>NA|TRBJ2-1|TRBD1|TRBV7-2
TGTGCCAGCAGCACCGGACAGGGAATTCTGTTCTTC
CASSTGQGILFF
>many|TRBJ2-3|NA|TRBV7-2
TGTGCCAGCAGCTTACCCTCCGGGTCGCAGTATTTT
CASSLPSGSQYF
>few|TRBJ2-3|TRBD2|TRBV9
TGTGCCAGCAGCGTAGCTTCTAGCGGGGGGGCCACAGATACGCAGTATTTT
CASSVASSGGATDTQYF
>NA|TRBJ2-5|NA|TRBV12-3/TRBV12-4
TGTGCCAGCAGGCTTTTTGAGACCCAGTACTTC
CASRLFETQYF
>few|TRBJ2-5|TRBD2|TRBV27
TGTGCCAGCAAGCTATTTGCGGGGGGCCCTGAGACCCAGTACTTC
CASKLFAGGPETQYF